The 10 T cell receptor beta chains reported below all come from one sample, sequenced in a study of a mutant IDH1 vaccine in newly diagnosed glioma. This sample's time point: week 11, during vaccination. Vaccine doses each comprised 300 ug of mutant IDH1 20-mer peptide, with topical imiquimod. Here immunoSEQ multiplex PCR was the method, and the copy in TCRdb shows in-frame clones only, minus some. This sample has fewer than 75,000 clones, with approximately 88% found just once. What these receptors recognize is not known. The sequencing here drew on PBMCs, taken from a glioma patient whose treatment included an IDH1 peptide vaccine. The receptors come from a woman aged 45-60 years with glioma.

V and J are TRBV11-2 and TRBJ2-3; 7 positions match TRBD1. The CDR3 has 16 residues. The germline V gene encodes CDR1 SGHAT and CDR2 FQNNGV. The ends lost 2 bases at V and 0 bases at J; junction bases unmatched: 5. Written as DNA, the CDR3 is TGTGCCAGCAGCTTACGGACAGGCATTAGCACAGATACGCAGTATTTT. Its translation: CASSLRTGISTDTQYF.

The rearrangement uses TRBV5-1 and TRBJ1-1; D is undetermined. Germline-derived CDR1 and CDR2 are SGHRS and YFSETQ. V lost 5 bases to trimming and J lost 7 bases, with 15 bases between them. CDR3 length equals 13 residues. CDR3: CASRREGGGEAFF. The CDR3 region has the DNA TGCGCCAGCAGGAGGGAAGGCGGTGGTGAAGCTTTCTTT. The variable domain in full, with the rest retrieved from reference TRBV5-1 and TRBJ1-1, is KAGVTQTPRYLIKTRGQQVTLSCSPISGHRSVSWYQQTPGQGLQFLFEYFSETQRNKGNFPGRFSGRQFSNSRSEMNVSTLELGDSALYLCASRREGGGEAFFGQGTRLTVV.

This sequence joins TRBV19 and TRBJ1-4; the D gene is possibly TRBD1 (5 bases). In germline, CDR1 is LNHDA, CDR2 SQIVND (reference sequence). Trimming shortened V by 1 base and J by 2 bases, and 8 bases separated the two germline ends. The CDR3 runs to 15 residues. The CDR3 nucleotides are TGTGCCAGTAGTATAGTTAAGGGGACTAATGAAAAACTGTTTTTT. Protein sequence: CASSIVKGTNEKLFF.

The rearrangement links TRBV15 to TRBJ2-7, with D perhaps TRBD1 or TRBD2 (6 bases each). The CDR3 is 16 amino acids. Germline V gene data show CDR1 as LNHNV and CDR2 as YYDKDF (reference sequence). Trimming took off 0 bases at V and 3 bases at J, with 15 bases between the two ends. The CDR3 DNA reads as TGTGCCACCAGCAGAGATAACGATAAGGGGGGCTACGAGCAGTACTTC. Translating it yields CATSRDNDKGGYEQYF.

The J gene is TRBJ1-2, the V gene TRBV5-1, with D hard to call. With 2 bases removed from V and 8 bases from J, the gap between germline ends came to 16 bases. The germline V gene has CDR1 SGHRS and CDR2 YFSETQ. This CDR3 has 14 amino acids. The CDR3, as DNA: TGCGCCAGCAGCTTCCACAGTAGAGATGAAGGCTACACCTTC. This sequence encodes CASSFHSRDEGYTF.

The chain recombines TRBV7-6 with TRBJ2-1; 8 nucleotides line up with TRBD2. Germline V gives CDR1 SGHVS, CDR2 FNYEAQ. Trimming cost V 6 bases and J 2 bases; bases outside gene matches: 6. The CDR3 covers 15 residues. The CDR3: CASSPGGATYNEQFF. The CDR3 bases are TGTGCCAGCAGTCCGGGGGGGGCAACCTACAATGAGCAGTTCTTC.

The chain employs TRBV6-1 and TRBJ1-2; D may be TRBD1 (5 bases). Trimming stripped 6 bases from V and 7 bases from J, with 12 bases between. The CDR3 length is 12 residues. Germline V gene data show CDR1 as MNHNS and CDR2 as SASEGT. CDR3 amino acids: CASRDYGAGYTF. CDR3 coding DNA: TGTGCCAGCAGGGACTATGGGGCTGGCTACACCTTC.

The chain joins TRBV5-1 to TRBJ1-2; TRBD1 might be the D (5 bases). Germline V CDR1 and CDR2: SGHRS, YFSETQ. Trimming shortened V by 0 bases and J by 6 bases, and 15 bases separated the two germline ends. This CDR3 spans 15 amino acids. CDR3 region: CASSLAMGEHDGYTF. The CDR3, as DNA: TGCGCCAGCAGCTTGGCCATGGGGGAGCACGATGGCTACACCTTC. Drawing the rest from reference TRBV5-1 and TRBJ1-2, the complete variable domain is KAGVTQTPRYLIKTRGQQVTLSCSPISGHRSVSWYQQTPGQGLQFLFEYFSETQRNKGNFPGRFSGRQFSNSRSEMNVSTLELGDSALYLCASSLAMGEHDGYTFGSGTRLTVV.

V is TRBV6-5 and J is TRBJ1-1; D not resolved. Germline V lookup: CDR1 MNHEY, CDR2 SVGAGI. This CDR3 is built from 13 residues. Between the trimmed V and J ends, which lost 8 bases and 3 bases, there was a span of 13 bases. CDR3 nucleotides: TGTGCCAGCGGGAATCTAGGGTACACTGAAGCTTTCTTT. It is translated as CASGNLGYTEAFF.

The chain employs TRBV19 and TRBJ1-1; D not resolved. Trimming left V 3 bases short and J 0 bases short, with 14 bases between. This CDR3 contains 16 residues. CDR1 LNHDA and CDR2 SQIVND come from the germline V gene (reference sequence). The CDR3 sequence is CASSIVFRGLNTEAFF. The DNA of the CDR3 is TGTGCCAGTAGTATTGTGTTCCGGGGATTGAACACTGAAGCTTTCTTT.